The entry below gives a single TCR beta chain sequence along with its context. The antigen is not known. Repertoires were generated with immunoSEQ multiplex PCR, while TCRdb's copy carries only in-frame clones and drops some. The data show tens of thousands of clones, with approximately 92% seen just once and 7.1% held by the top ten. This sample stems from a study of OX40 agonist ivuxolimab in advanced cancers. Whole-study findings and limits: At doses 0.1 to 3.0 mg/kg, CD4+ and CD8+ clones expanded.

The CDR3 is made up of 21 amino acids. The germline gives CDR1 SGHDN, CDR2 FVKESK. The V end was cut by 1 base, the J end by 0 bases, with 28 bases between. The TCR comes from an adult with an advanced solid tumor such as melanoma, head and neck, liver or kidney cancer. The rearrangement links TRBV14 to TRBJ2-7, with D tentatively TRBD2 (6 bases). The source material was CD4+ or CD8+ T cells sorted from blood, sampled in a trial of the OX40 agonist ivuxolimab. The CDR3, as DNA: TGTGCCAGCAGCCAAGGAAGGAGGGCAGGGAGCACTACCTTTTACTCCTACGAGCAGTACTTC. It codes for CASSQGRRAGSTTFYSYEQYF.